Listed here is a single T cell receptor beta chain. The V gene's germline CDR1 is MGHDK and CDR2 SYGVNS. The CDR3 runs to 17 residues. The V and J ends lost 1 base and 0 bases respectively, with 15 bases between them. The data are from a study of radiation and T cells in renal cell carcinoma. The protocol was immunoSEQ multiplex PCR, while the TCRdb copy is restricted to in-frame clones and leaves out a portion. Among over 85,000 clones listed, around four fifths were seen once. Time point of the sample: blood 4 weeks post-SBRT, at nephrectomy. Indicated treatment: 15 Gy SBRT to primary tumor, nephrectomy 4 weeks later.

The sample in question was blood, obtained from a patient whose treatment included radiotherapy and nephrectomy. V is TRBV25-1 and J is TRBJ2-5; D is perhaps TRBD2 (6 bases). This TCR came from a man aged 50-59 years with renal cell carcinoma. The CDR3, as DNA: TGTGCCAGCAGTGAATCGGAGGGACCTGAGTACCAAGAGACCCAGTACTTC. This sequence encodes CASSESEGPEYQETQYF.